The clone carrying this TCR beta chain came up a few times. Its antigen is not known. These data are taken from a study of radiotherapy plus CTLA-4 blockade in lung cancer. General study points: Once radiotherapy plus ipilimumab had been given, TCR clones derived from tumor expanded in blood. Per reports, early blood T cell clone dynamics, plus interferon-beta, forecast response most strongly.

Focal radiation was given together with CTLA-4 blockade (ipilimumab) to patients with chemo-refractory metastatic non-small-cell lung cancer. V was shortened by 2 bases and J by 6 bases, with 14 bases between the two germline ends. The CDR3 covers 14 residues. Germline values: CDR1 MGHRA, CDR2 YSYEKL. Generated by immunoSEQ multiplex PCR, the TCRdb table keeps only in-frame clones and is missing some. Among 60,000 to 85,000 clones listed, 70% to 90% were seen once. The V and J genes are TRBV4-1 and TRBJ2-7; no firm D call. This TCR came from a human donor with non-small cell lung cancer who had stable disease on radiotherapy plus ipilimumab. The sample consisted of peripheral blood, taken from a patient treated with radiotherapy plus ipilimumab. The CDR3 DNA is TGCGCCAGCAGCCAAACCCCTACTGGAAGCGAGCAGTACTTC. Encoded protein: CASSQTPTGSEQYF.